The 5 T cell receptor beta chains below come from one sample, sequenced in a study of human T cells and chemical hapten exposure. Stated time point: patch test 2, 6 weeks after DPC sensitization. Treatment given: therapeutic diphenylcyclopropenone sensitization with weekly scalp DPC. In TCRdb, the RACE reads were re-called with MiXCR into one record per CDR3 protein. The sample contains around 360,000 distinct CDR3 sequences, over 6% of which appear only once. The material sequenced was whole blood, taken in connection with sensitization to the hapten diphenylcyclopropenone (DPC). These receptor sequences come from a young woman with alopecia areata. Some clones in this sample may be carry-over from other donors' samples.

This clonotype appeared many times. V is TRBV28 and J is TRBJ2-3, with 8 bases identical to TRBD1. Germline trimming cut 5 bases from V and 11 bases from J; bases unmatched to any gene: 6. Germline V gene sequence: CDR1 MDHEN, CDR2 SYDVKM. The CDR3 covers 12 residues. The CDR3 sequence: CASSAPGQVQYF. CDR3 nucleotides: TGTGCCAGCAGTGCTCCGGGACAGGTGCAGTATTTT.

This clonotype was counted only a few times. The chain has TRBV6-6 and TRBJ2-3, with TRBD2 matching over 8 bases. This CDR3 region has 15 residues. Germline V CDR1 and CDR2: MNHNY, SVGAGI (reference sequence). The V segment lost 4 bases and the J segment 4 bases; nucleotides outside the gene matches: 7. In nucleotides, the CDR3 is TGTGCCAGCAGTTCTCGGGGGGGAGGGGCAGATACGCAGTATTTT. This gives the protein CASSSRGGGADTQYF.

The rearrangement joins TRBV12-3 or TRBV12-4 to TRBJ2-1, with 7 bases lining up with TRBD1. The CDR3 is 15 amino acids. V shed 4 bases, J shed 7 bases, and the junction held 10 bases outside the gene matches. The CDR3 here is CASSSAGGGLNEQFF. The CDR3 DNA is TGTGCCAGCAGTTCGGCAGGGGGTGGTTTGAATGAGCAGTTCTTC.

This clonotype was seen many times. The J gene is TRBJ1-3, the V gene TRBV3-1; possible D gene TRBD1, 5 bases. Per the germline V gene, CDR1 is LGHDT and CDR2 is YNNKEL (reference sequence). The V end lost 4 bases, the J end lost 2 bases, and 21 bases lay between the germline ends. This CDR3 comprises 18 residues. CDR3 bases: TGTGCCAGCAGCCCAGGGTGGAACCTCGGGGGAACTGGAAACACCATATATTTT. This sequence encodes CASSPGWNLGGTGNTIYF.

As DNA, the CDR3 is TGTGCCAGCAGCGTAGGCAACGGGGCTACAGATACGCAGTATTTT. It yields the protein CASSVGNGATDTQYF. The chain is built from TRBV9 and TRBJ2-3, with D perhaps being TRBD1 or TRBD2 (5 bases each). V gave up 0 bases and J gave up 3 bases, with 11 bases separating them. Germline CDR1 is SGDLS and CDR2 is YYNGEE. This CDR3 is 15 amino acids long. Full variable domain (rest looked up from reference TRBV9 and TRBJ2-3): DSGVTQTPKHLITATGQRVTLRCSPRSGDLSVYWYQQSLDQGLQFLIQYYNGEERAKGNILERFSAQQFPDLHSELNLSSLELGDSALYFCASSVGNGATDTQYFGPGTRLTVL.